This T cell receptor beta chain was identified during a study of cytomegalovirus exposure and HLA in healthy donors. The germline CDR1 and CDR2 sequences are MGHRA and YSYEKL. The CDR3 consists of 14 residues. V dropped 0 bases and J dropped 6 bases, with 12 bases sitting between them. PCR used 60 Vbeta primers and 13 Jbeta primers. The table came from immunoSEQ multiplex PCR; TCRdb's copy has only in-frame clones and leaves some out. The sample has 150,000 to 200,000 clones, over 70% seen once; the top ten hold 2.9%. The sample was PBMCs. The TCR originated in a male donor in good health and CMV-seronegative. The rearrangement links TRBV4-1 to TRBJ2-7; D is possibly TRBD2 (7 bases). The CDR3 loop reads CASSQDSGGVEQYF. CDR3 in DNA: TGCGCCAGCAGCCAAGATTCGGGGGGCGTCGAGCAGTACTTC.